This is a list of T cell receptor beta chains from one sample in a study of blood T cell repertoires in COVID-19. Measured with immunoSEQ multiplex PCR; TCRdb has only the in-frame clones, and not every one. There are fewer than 350,000 clones in the sample; around 85% occur only once, and roughly 2.7% lies in the top ten. The sequenced material came from PBMCs or T cells enriched from blood (not recorded which). The origin of the receptors is a woman aged 45-59 years who had recovered from COVID-19. The CDR3 runs from the conserved cysteine through the conserved F or W. D genes are given only for firm matches. Clone size is stated in some rows and not others, as once, few, many or a class when expanded.

size: .
D: .
J: TRBJ1-1
V: TRBV18
DNA: TGTGCCAGCTCAGGCACTATGACAGGGAACACTGAAGCTTTCTTT
CDR3: CASSGTMTGNTEAFF

size: .
D: .
J: TRBJ2-5
V: TRBV10-3
DNA: TGTGCCATCAGTGACCAATTGAACAAAGAGACCCAGTACTTC
CDR3: CAISDQLNKETQYF

size: .
D: .
J: TRBJ1-2
V: TRBV29-1
DNA: TGCAGCGCCATCGTCCTTTCGGGCTATGGCTACACCTTC
CDR3: CSAIVLSGYGYTF

size: .
D: .
J: TRBJ2-2
V: TRBV7-2
DNA: TGTGCCAGCAGCTTAGCCAGGGTTCCGAACACCGGGGAGCTGTTTTTT
CDR3: CASSLARVPNTGELFF

size: .
D: .
J: TRBJ2-7
V: TRBV5-1
DNA: TGCGCCAGCAGCTTGGTTGGGGAGAAGAACGAGCAGTACTTC
CDR3: CASSLVGEKNEQYF

size: .
D: .
J: TRBJ1-1
V: TRBV29-1
DNA: TGCAGCGTCATACTTGACAGAGGGGGTGAAGCTTTCTTT
CDR3: CSVILDRGGEAFF

size: once
D: TRBD2
J: TRBJ2-1
V: TRBV19
DNA: TGTGCCAGTAGATCTAGCGGGGAAGCCAATGAGCAGTTCTTC
CDR3: CASRSSGEANEQFF

size: .
D: .
J: TRBJ1-6
V: TRBV5-6
DNA: TGTGCCAGCAGCTTGGGTACGGGGAGGAGGCATTCACCCCTCCACTTT
CDR3: CASSLGTGRRHSPLHF

size: .
D: .
J: TRBJ1-1
V: TRBV4-1
DNA: TGCGCCAGCAGCTCGGCCGGGGGGAAGGCTGAAGCTTTCTTT
CDR3: CASSSAGGKAEAFF

size: .
D: TRBD1
J: TRBJ2-1
V: TRBV6-5
DNA: TGTGCCAGCAGTTACCCGGGACAGGGAGAGCAGTTCTTC
CDR3: CASSYPGQGEQFF

size: .
D: .
J: TRBJ1-5
V: TRBV3-1/TRBV3-2
DNA: TGTGCCAGCAGCCCGGGGATCCCAAGCAATCAGCCCCAGCATTTT
CDR3: CASSPGIPSNQPQHF

size: .
D: .
J: TRBJ2-1
V: TRBV5-1
DNA: TGCGCCAGCCGCCCTTCCGTGAGCTCCTACAATGAGCAGTTCTTC
CDR3: CASRPSVSSYNEQFF

size: .
D: TRBD1
J: TRBJ1-1
V: TRBV7-3
DNA: TGTGCCAGCAGCCCGCGACAGGGGGAAGAGGCTGAAGCTTTCTTT
CDR3: CASSPRQGEEAEAFF

size: once
D: .
J: TRBJ2-4
V: TRBV9
DNA: TGTGCCAGCAGCCCCCGAAAGGAGGAGAAGGGCATTCAGTACTTC
CDR3: CASSPRKEEKGIQYF

size: .
D: .
J: TRBJ1-4
V: TRBV25-1
DNA: TGTGCCAGCAGTGCGGGACACCCTAATGAAAAACTGTTTTTT
CDR3: CASSAGHPNEKLFF

size: .
D: .
J: TRBJ2-2
V: TRBV10-2
DNA: TGCGCCAGCAGGGACACTCCGAACACCGGGGAGCTGTTTTTT
CDR3: CASRDTPNTGELFF

size: .
D: .
J: TRBJ2-7
V: TRBV7-9
DNA: TGTGCCAGCAGCTTAGGCGATTGGCGGGACGACGAGCAGTACTTC
CDR3: CASSLGDWRDDEQYF